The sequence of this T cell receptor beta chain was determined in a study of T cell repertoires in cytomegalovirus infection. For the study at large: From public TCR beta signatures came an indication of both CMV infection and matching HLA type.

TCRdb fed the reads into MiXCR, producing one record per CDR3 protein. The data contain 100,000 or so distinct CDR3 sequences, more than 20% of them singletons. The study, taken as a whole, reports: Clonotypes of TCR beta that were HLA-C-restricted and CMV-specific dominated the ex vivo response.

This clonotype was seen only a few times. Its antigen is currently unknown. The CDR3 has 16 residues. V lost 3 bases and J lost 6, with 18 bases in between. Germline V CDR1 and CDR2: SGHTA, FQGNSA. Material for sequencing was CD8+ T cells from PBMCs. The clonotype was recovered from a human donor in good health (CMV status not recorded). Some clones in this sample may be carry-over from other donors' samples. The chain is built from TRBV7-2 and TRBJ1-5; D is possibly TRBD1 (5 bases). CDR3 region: CASSLSRGGVGQPQHF. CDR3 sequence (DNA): TGTGCCAGCAGCTTGTCACGGGGGGGGGTAGGTCAGCCCCAGCATTTT.